This T cell receptor beta chain was captured by sequencing in a study of Ad26.COV2.S vaccination and SARS-CoV-2 variants. Study findings and constraints: Across vaccine and placebo recipients, the breadth of non-spike TCRs was similar.

The CDR3 spans 15 residues. The V gene's germline CDR1 is SGHTA and CDR2 FQGTGA. Between the trimmed V and J ends, which lost 5 bases and 3 bases, there was a span of 17 bases. This clone occurred a few times. Its target is unknown. Treatment noted: about 20 received Ad26.COV2.S at low or high dose, single or two shots; about 5 received placebo; per-sample allocation not given. Collection of samples fell on day 63 after the first vaccine or placebo injection. Profiling relied on immunoSEQ multiplex PCR, and the TCRdb table lists in-frame clones only, not all of them. The sample shows 440,000 or so clones, less than 95% of them seen only once.

The chain links TRBV7-3 to TRBJ2-7, with D possibly being TRBD2 (5 bases). This sample comprised peripheral blood, obtained in a trial of Ad26.COV2.S vaccine versus placebo. The TCR was taken from a person between 18 and 65 years old who received the Ad26.COV2.S COVID-19 vaccine or a placebo. In DNA form, the CDR3 reads TGTGCCAGCAGCCCCAGAGGGCTAGCTGACTACGAGCAGTACTTC. This sequence encodes CASSPRGLADYEQYF.